The 8 T cell receptor beta chains presented below share a single source sample, sequenced in a study of blood T cell repertoires in COVID-19. Profiling relied on immunoSEQ multiplex PCR, and the TCRdb table lists in-frame clones only, not all of them. The table has 180,000 or so clones, about 80% seen once. The sample was PBMCs or T cells enriched from blood (not recorded which). These receptors were obtained from a man in his forties or fifties who had recovered from COVID-19.

The chain couples TRBV2 to TRBJ1-6, with D hard to call. Germline V gene sequence: CDR1 SNHLY, CDR2 FYNNEI. This CDR3 comprises 13 residues. The V and J ends lost 3 bases and 8 bases respectively, with 8 bases between them. The DNA of the CDR3 is TGTGCCAGCAGTGAGCGGTCAGATTCACCCCTCCACTTT. It codes for CASSERSDSPLHF.

The chain employs TRBV2 and TRBJ2-1, with 14 bases that match TRBD2. CDR1 and CDR2 from the germline V gene are SNHLY and FYNNEI. CDR3 length: 16 residues. Germline trimming cut 8 bases from V and 6 bases from J; bases unmatched to any gene: 9. The chain's CDR3 is CASLREGLAGVNEQFF. In DNA form, the CDR3 reads TGTGCCAGCTTAAGGGAGGGACTAGCGGGAGTCAATGAGCAGTTCTTC.

This chain connects TRBV5-1 to TRBJ2-1, with D perhaps matching TRBD1 (6 bases). Trimming shortened V by 4 bases and J by 0 bases, and 14 bases separated the two germline ends. The CDR3 consists of 16 residues. From germline, CDR1 is SGHRS and CDR2 YFSETQ. The CDR3 region is CASSISRGSSYNEQFF. Here the CDR3 DNA reads TGCGCCAGCAGCATCAGCAGGGGCAGCTCCTACAATGAGCAGTTCTTC.

The chain has TRBV12-3 or TRBV12-4 and TRBJ1-2; 7 positions agree with TRBD1. This CDR3 has 11 amino acids. V was clipped by 6 bases and J by 7 bases; unmatched bases: 2. DNA for the CDR3: TGTGCCAGCAGCCCAGGGGGTGGCTACACCTTC. It codes for CASSPGGGYTF.

The chain couples TRBV19 to TRBJ1-5; D is undetermined. The CDR3 consists of 15 residues. Per germline, CDR1 LNHDA and CDR2 SQIVND (reference sequence). V gave up 10 bases and J gave up 1 base, with 17 bases separating them. The CDR3 protein is CATTEQSISNQPQHF. The DNA of the CDR3 is TGTGCCACTACCGAACAGAGTATAAGCAATCAGCCCCAGCATTTT.

The chain links TRBV7-2 to TRBJ2-2, with no clear D. The CDR3 runs 14 residues. Germline assignment: CDR1 SGHTA and CDR2 FQGNSA. V was trimmed by 2 bases and J by 1 base, leaving 5 bases between them. The CDR3 nucleotides read TGTGCCAGCAGCTTATCAGGGAACACCGGGGAGCTGTTTTTT. Its protein product is CASSLSGNTGELFF.

The rearrangement links TRBV28 to TRBJ1-5; maybe TRBD1 (6 bases). With 9 bases removed from V and 4 bases from J, the gap between germline ends came to 10 bases. Germline-derived CDR1 and CDR2 are MDHEN and SYDVKM. The CDR3 covers 12 residues. The CDR3 here is CARGRGNQPQHF. The CDR3 region has the DNA TGTGCCAGGGGAAGGGGGAATCAGCCCCAGCATTTT. Looking up the rest from reference TRBV28 and TRBJ1-5 gives the full variable domain: DVKVTQSSRYLVKRTGEKVFLECVQDMDHENMFWYRQDPGLGLRLIYFSYDVKMKEKGDIPEGYSVSREKKERFSLILESASTNQTSMYLCARGRGNQPQHFGDGTRLSIL.

The V and J genes are TRBV19 and TRBJ2-1, with 9 bases lining up with TRBD2. CDR1 is LNHDA, CDR2 SQIVND, per germline (reference sequence). The CDR3 sequence is 16 residues long. With 7 bases clipped from V and 2 bases from J, the junction kept 9 bases outside the gene matches. As DNA, the CDR3 is TGTGCCAGTAACCCAATAGCGGGAGTTACCTACAATGAGCAGTTCTTC. Encoded protein: CASNPIAGVTYNEQFF.